What follows describes a single TCR beta chain. From germline, CDR1 is MNHEY and CDR2 SVGAGI. The CDR3 is made up of 13 amino acids. V lost 1 base to trimming and J lost 2 bases, with 4 bases between them. This entry comes from a study of T cell repertoires in cytomegalovirus infection. MiXCR, applied by TCRdb to the reads, yields one record per CDR3 protein. Of hundreds of thousands of distinct CDR3 sequences in the sample, roughly a third were seen once. This clonotype was sampled from a human donor in good health (CMV status not recorded). Some clones in this sample may be carry-over from other donors' samples. The J gene is TRBJ2-3, the V gene TRBV6-5; D is unclear. Specimen: PBMCs. Here the CDR3 DNA reads TGTGCCAGCAGTTACTGGTCCACAGATACGCAGTATTTT. This gives the protein CASSYWSTDTQYF.